A single sample gave rise to the 25 T cell receptor beta chains below, sequenced in a study of cytomegalovirus exposure and HLA in healthy donors. Repertoires were generated with immunoSEQ multiplex PCR, while TCRdb's copy carries only in-frame clones and drops some. This sample has more than 70,000 clones, with less than 96% found just once. Sequencing was carried out using PBMCs. These receptors came from a man younger than 35 in good health and CMV-seropositive.

The genes are TRBV2 and TRBJ1-1; 8 nucleotides align to TRBD1. This CDR3 spans 13 amino acids. V dropped 5 bases and J dropped 4; count of bases not matched to a gene: 3. Looked up from germline, CDR1 is SNHLY and CDR2 is FYNNEI. The CDR3 DNA follows: TGTGCCAGCAGTAAAGGACAGGGCACTGAAGCTTTCTTT. This translates into CASSKGQGTEAFF.

The chain links TRBV10-3 to TRBJ1-1, with TRBD1 identical over 10 bases. V shed 7 bases, J shed 4 bases, and the junction held 9 bases outside the gene matches. The length of the CDR3 is 15 residues. Germline-derived CDR1 and CDR2 are ENHRY and SYGVKD. The CDR3 DNA sequence: TGTGCCATCACCTCCCGGGACAGGGGCATCACTGAAGCTTTCTTT. Protein product: CAITSRDRGITEAFF.

The gene calls are TRBV19 and TRBJ1-5; D possibly corresponds to TRBD1 (6 bases). There are 13 residues in the CDR3. Trimming cost V 3 bases and J 7 bases, with 10 bases left between them. The germline gives CDR1 LNHDA, CDR2 SQIVND (reference sequence). CDR3 residues: CASSIHRDQPQHF. The DNA of the CDR3 is TGTGCCAGTAGTATTCACAGGGACCAGCCCCAGCATTTT. Drawing the rest from reference TRBV19 and TRBJ1-5, the complete variable domain is DGGITQSPKYLFRKEGQNVTLSCEQNLNHDAMYWYRQDPGQGLRLIYYSQIVNDFQKGDIAEGYSVSREKKESFPLTVTSAQKNPTAFYLCASSIHRDQPQHFGDGTRLSIL.

The chain recombines TRBV12-2 with TRBJ2-1; no check of the table's D call, TRBD1, against the DNA was made. TRBV12-2 is annotated as a pseudogene. This CDR3 contains 16 residues. The CDR3 loop is CASRPRTGGSYNEQFF. As DNA, the CDR3 is TGTGCAAGTCGTCCCCGGACAGGGGGTTCCTACAATGAGCAGTTCTTC.

This chain links TRBV29-1 with TRBJ1-5; D might be TRBD1 (5 bases). The V and J ends lost 6 bases and 5 bases respectively, with 14 bases between them. The CDR3 spans 13 residues. CDR1 and CDR2 from the germline V gene are SQVTM and ANQGSEA. CDR3 DNA: TGCAGCGTCCAACCCCGGGGGGATCAGCCCCAGCATTTT. It yields the protein CSVQPRGDQPQHF. Using reference TRBV29-1 and TRBJ1-5 for the parts outside the CDR3, the full variable domain is SAVISQKPSRDICQRGTSLTIQCQVDSQVTMMFWYRQQPGQSLTLIATANQGSEATYESGFVIDKFPISRPNLTFSTLTVSNMSPEDSSIYLCSVQPRGDQPQHFGDGTRLSIL.

The DNA for the CDR3 is TGTGCCAGCAGTTGGGGACAGGGGGATGGCTACACCTTC. The encoded protein is CASSWGQGDGYTF. The chain combines TRBV2 with TRBJ1-2, with TRBD1 identical over 11 bases. The length of the CDR3 is 13 residues. Germline assignment: CDR1 SNHLY and CDR2 FYNNEI. Unmatched junction bases numbered 2, after V lost 5 bases and J lost 6 bases.

This clone was seen just once. The rearrangement links TRBV5-4 to TRBJ2-3, with 8 bases lining up with TRBD2. Germline values: CDR1 SGHNT, CDR2 YYREEE (reference sequence). The CDR3 contains 15 residues. With V trimmed by 1 base and J by 2 bases, 3 bases remained unmatched. CDR3 sequence (DNA): TGTGCCAGCAGCTTGACTAGCGGCCTCACAGATACGCAGTATTTT. Protein sequence: CASSLTSGLTDTQYF.

This rearrangement joins TRBV2 to TRBJ1-3, with 10 bases matching TRBD1. The CDR3 runs to 15 residues. Germline V CDR1 and CDR2: SNHLY, FYNNEI. The trim removed 6 bases at V and 4 bases at J, leaving 6 bases unmatched. CDR3 in amino acids: CASRIDRGLGNTIYF. The CDR3, as DNA: TGTGCCAGCAGAATTGACAGGGGGCTCGGAAACACCATATATTTT.

The chain combines TRBV10-3 with TRBJ2-7; weak D call: TRBD2 (6 bases). The CDR3 loop spans 13 amino acids. Between the trimmed V and J ends, which lost 4 bases and 3 bases, there was a span of 10 bases. Per germline, CDR1 ENHRY and CDR2 SYGVKD. CDR3 protein: CAISAPGGYEQYF. CDR3 DNA: TGTGCCATCAGTGCCCCCGGGGGCTACGAGCAGTACTTC.

The chain recombines TRBV28 with TRBJ2-2, with a weak D call TRBD1 (6 bases). Per germline, CDR1 MDHEN and CDR2 SYDVKM. The V gene lost 10 bases and the J gene lost 4 bases, with 13 bases spanning the gap. This CDR3 has 13 residues. CDR3 loop: CATRRGITGELFF. CDR3 DNA sequence: TGTGCCACCCGAAGGGGGATCACCGGGGAGCTGTTTTTT.

The genes are TRBV4-1 and TRBJ2-7; the match to TRBD2 covers 10 bases. Looked up from germline, CDR1 is MGHRA and CDR2 is YSYEKL. V trimming: 5 bases; J trimming: 2 bases; junction bases outside the gene matches: 18. The CDR3 covers 19 residues. CDR3 protein: CASSIQTGTSVTGAYEQYF. CDR3 coding DNA: TGCGCCAGCAGCATCCAAACCGGGACTAGCGTTACTGGCGCCTACGAGCAGTACTTC.

The V and J genes are TRBV10-3 and TRBJ2-2; the match to TRBD2 covers 7 bases. The germline CDR1 and CDR2 sequences are ENHRY and SYGVKD. J lost 5 bases, V lost 7 bases, and 1 base had no gene match. The CDR3 consists of 12 residues. CDR3 nucleotide sequence: TGTGCCATCATGGGGGGGACCGGGGAGCTGTTTTTT. Encoded protein: CAIMGGTGELFF.

This chain connects TRBV18 to TRBJ2-5; a possible D gene is TRBD1 (5 bases). Trimming removed 3 bases from V and 3 bases from J, with 8 bases in between. This CDR3 contains 13 residues. Germline V lookup: CDR1 KGHSH, CDR2 LQKENI. The CDR3 spells CASSPGREETQYF. In DNA, the CDR3 is TGTGCCAGCTCACCCGGCAGGGAAGAGACCCAGTACTTC. The whole variable domain, remainder taken from reference TRBV18 and TRBJ2-5, is NAGVMQNPRHLVRRRGQEARLRCSPMKGHSHVYWYRQLPEEGLKFMVYLQKENIIDESGMPKERFSAEFPKEGPSILRIQQVVRGDSAAYFCASSPGREETQYFGPGTRLLVL.

This clone was observed once. The rearrangement joins TRBV19 to TRBJ1-5; D is perhaps TRBD1 (5 bases). This CDR3 has 15 amino acids. Germline V gene sequence: CDR1 LNHDA, CDR2 SQIVND (reference sequence). Between the trimmed V and J ends, which lost 6 bases and 11 bases, there was a span of 23 bases. CDR3 sequence (DNA): TGTGCCAGTAGAGGTCAAATGGGGCCTACGGGGGCCCAGCATTTT. Amino acid sequence: CASRGQMGPTGAQHF.

The V call is TRBV13, the J call TRBJ1-5; 8 bases align to TRBD1. The CDR3 has 14 amino acids. J was trimmed by 4 bases and V by 5 bases; bases with no gene match: 4. The germline CDR1 and CDR2 sequences are PRHDT and FYEKMQ (reference sequence). DNA of the CDR3: TGTGCCAGCAGCCACGGGACAGGTAATCAGCCCCAGCATTTT. Amino acid sequence: CASSHGTGNQPQHF. Full variable domain (missing parts from reference TRBV13 and TRBJ1-5): AAGVIQSPRHLIKEKRETATLKCYPIPRHDTVYWYQQGPGQDPQFLISFYEKMQSDKGSIPDRFSAQQFSDYHSELNMSSLELGDSALYFCASSHGTGNQPQHFGDGTRLSIL.

This chain uses TRBV28 with TRBJ2-2; D is unresolved. V was cut by 7 bases and J by 4 bases, with 13 bases left in between. This CDR3 region has 14 residues. Germline CDR1 MDHEN, CDR2 SYDVKM. The DNA for the CDR3 is TGTGCCAGCATATCCTCAGGAAGCACCGGGGAGCTGTTTTTT. It yields the protein CASISSGSTGELFF. Variable domain in full (rest from reference TRBV28 and TRBJ2-2): DVKVTQSSRYLVKRTGEKVFLECVQDMDHENMFWYRQDPGLGLRLIYFSYDVKMKEKGDIPEGYSVSREKKERFSLILESASTNQTSMYLCASISSGSTGELFFGEGSRLTVL.

The gene calls are TRBV28 and TRBJ2-2; D is possibly TRBD2 (5 bases). This CDR3 has 16 amino acids. Trimming shortened V by 2 bases and J by 4 bases, and 14 bases separated the two germline ends. The germline CDR1 and CDR2 sequences are MDHEN and SYDVKM. The CDR3: CASSLQWGVATGELFF. For the CDR3, the DNA is TGTGCCAGCAGTTTACAATGGGGAGTGGCCACCGGGGAGCTGTTTTTT. Using reference TRBV28 and TRBJ2-2 for the parts outside the CDR3, the full variable domain is DVKVTQSSRYLVKRTGEKVFLECVQDMDHENMFWYRQDPGLGLRLIYFSYDVKMKEKGDIPEGYSVSREKKERFSLILESASTNQTSMYLCASSLQWGVATGELFFGEGSRLTVL.

The rearrangement links TRBV2 to TRBJ2-7; 8 bases map to TRBD1. The length of the CDR3 is 15 residues. CDR1 is SNHLY, CDR2 FYNNEI, per germline. This CDR3 reads CAFLGDRQMSYEQYF. The CDR3 nucleotides read TGTGCATTCCTAGGGGACAGGCAGATGTCCTACGAGCAGTACTTC.

This clone was found once. This rearrangement joins TRBV30 to TRBJ2-1; a possible D gene is TRBD1 (5 bases). Germline CDR1 GTSNPN, CDR2 SVGIG (reference sequence). Trimming pared 0 bases from V and 10 bases from J, leaving 13 bases between. This CDR3 contains 13 residues. The CDR3: CAWSVHGDSEQFF. The CDR3 region has the DNA TGTGCCTGGAGTGTACACGGCGACAGCGAGCAGTTCTTC.

This sequence joins TRBV5-1 and TRBJ2-6; D is perhaps TRBD2 (6 bases). Trimming shortened V by 2 bases and J by 3 bases, and 18 bases separated the two germline ends. The germline CDR1 and CDR2 sequences are SGHRS and YFSETQ. This CDR3 is built from 18 residues. The CDR3 reads CASSLTGTLSRGANVLTF. The CDR3 bases are TGCGCCAGCAGCTTAACCGGGACTTTAAGCCGTGGGGCCAACGTCCTGACTTTC.

The CDR3 region has the DNA TGTGCCAGTAGTACCCAACGGGCGGCAGGGTTATATGGCTACACCTTC. Amino acid sequence: CASSTQRAAGLYGYTF. The V and J genes are TRBV19 and TRBJ1-2; possible D gene TRBD1, 5 bases. Trimming cost V 4 bases and J 5 bases, with 20 bases left between them. Per the germline V gene, CDR1 is LNHDA and CDR2 is SQIVND (reference sequence). The CDR3 totals 16 residues. The variable domain in full, completed from reference TRBV19 and TRBJ1-2, reads DGGITQSPKYLFRKEGQNVTLSCEQNLNHDAMYWYRQDPGQGLRLIYYSQIVNDFQKGDIAEGYSVSREKKESFPLTVTSAQKNPTAFYLCASSTQRAAGLYGYTFGSGTRLTVV.

The V call is TRBV6-5, the J call TRBJ2-1, with D possibly matching TRBD2 (5 bases). Trimming pared 0 bases from V and 5 bases from J, leaving 5 bases between. CDR1 is MNHEY and CDR2 is SVGAGI in the germline V gene. The CDR3 has 13 residues. CDR3 in amino acids: CASSYSTNNEQFF. The CDR3 DNA reads TGTGCCAGCAGTTACTCGACTAACAATGAGCAGTTCTTC.

V and J are TRBV5-1 and TRBJ1-5; no definite D call. Germline loops: CDR1 SGHRS, CDR2 YFSETQ. The CDR3 length is 17 residues. V lost 0 bases to trimming and J lost 2 bases, with 15 bases between them. CDR3 coding DNA: TGCGCCAGCAGCTTGGGGCCCGGAGGGCTCGGCAATCAGCCCCAGCATTTT. Its protein is CASSLGPGGLGNQPQHF.

The chain has TRBV15 and TRBJ2-7; perhaps TRBD1 as D (6 bases). Germline assignment: CDR1 LNHNV and CDR2 YYDKDF (reference sequence). The CDR3 sequence is 14 residues long. V was shortened by 0 bases and J by 5 bases, with 11 bases between the two germline ends. The CDR3 bases are TGTGCCACCAGCAGAGAACAGGGCTTCGACGAGCAGTACTTC. Its protein product is CATSREQGFDEQYF.

This chain joins TRBV6-4 and TRBJ1-4, with D possibly matching TRBD1 (6 bases). V gave up 6 bases and J gave up 8 bases, with 28 bases separating them. Germline CDR1 reads MRHNA; CDR2 reads SNTAGT. There are 18 residues in the CDR3. Written as DNA, the CDR3 is TGTGCCAGCAGCCCCCTTCCGGGACATCTGATCCCATGGGAAAAACTGTTTTTT. This translates into CASSPLPGHLIPWEKLFF.